These T cell receptor beta chains were read from a single sample in a study of OX40 agonist ivuxolimab in advanced cancers. Measured with immunoSEQ multiplex PCR; TCRdb has only the in-frame clones, and not every one. The table lists approximately 87,000 clones, approximately 92% of them singletons. The material was CD4+ or CD8+ T cells sorted from blood, obtained in a trial of the OX40 agonist ivuxolimab. The receptors were sampled from an adult with an advanced solid tumor such as melanoma, head and neck, liver or kidney cancer. Both conserved end residues are part of each CDR3. A D gene is named only where the DNA matches it firmly. Size tells how often a clone was seen (once, few, many) or the class of an expanded clone, and some rows leave it out.

clone_size: .
d_call: .
j_call: TRBJ2-5
v_call: TRBV2
cdr3_aa: CASIGGLGETQYF
cdr3_nt: TGTGCCAGCATAGGGGGGCTCGGAGAGACCCAGTACTTC

clone_size: .
d_call: TRBD1
j_call: TRBJ2-7
v_call: TRBV6-1
cdr3_aa: CASSTGQGADYEQYF
cdr3_nt: TGTGCCAGCAGCACTGGACAGGGGGCCGATTACGAGCAGTACTTC

clone_size: .
d_call: TRBD2
j_call: TRBJ2-2
v_call: TRBV11-2
cdr3_aa: CASRFIISGRANTGELFF
cdr3_nt: TGTGCCAGCAGATTTATCATAAGCGGGAGGGCCAACACCGGGGAGCTGTTTTTT

clone_size: once
d_call: .
j_call: TRBJ1-1
v_call: TRBV4-1
cdr3_aa: CASSHPGRSEAFF
cdr3_nt: TGCGCCAGCAGCCACCCAGGTAGATCTGAAGCTTTCTTT

clone_size: .
d_call: .
j_call: TRBJ2-2
v_call: TRBV6-5
cdr3_aa: CATGSTGELFF
cdr3_nt: TGTGCCACGGGGTCTACCGGGGAGCTGTTTTTT

clone_size: .
d_call: .
j_call: TRBJ1-1
v_call: TRBV13
cdr3_aa: CASSPRSRTEAFF
cdr3_nt: TGTGCCAGCAGCCCCCGGTCAAGGACTGAAGCTTTCTTT

clone_size: .
d_call: .
j_call: TRBJ2-5
v_call: TRBV7-9
cdr3_aa: CASASFEETQYF
cdr3_nt: TGTGCCAGCGCCAGTTTCGAAGAGACCCAGTACTTC

clone_size: once
d_call: TRBD1
j_call: TRBJ2-7
v_call: TRBV9
cdr3_aa: CASSGRDRENEQYF
cdr3_nt: TGTGCCAGCAGCGGGCGGGACAGGGAAAACGAGCAGTACTTC

clone_size: .
d_call: .
j_call: TRBJ1-1
v_call: TRBV10-3
cdr3_aa: CAISEPTGWGTEAFF
cdr3_nt: TGTGCCATCAGTGAGCCTACAGGGTGGGGCACTGAAGCTTTCTTT

clone_size: .
d_call: .
j_call: TRBJ2-5
v_call: TRBV6-5
cdr3_aa: CATSQGTLQETQYF
cdr3_nt: TGTGCCACCTCACAAGGGACACTACAAGAGACCCAGTACTTC

clone_size: .
d_call: .
j_call: TRBJ2-3
v_call: TRBV5-5
cdr3_aa: CASSYQTSTYTDTQYF
cdr3_nt: TGTGCCAGCAGCTACCAAACTTCGACCTACACAGATACGCAGTATTTT

clone_size: .
d_call: .
j_call: TRBJ1-6
v_call: TRBV18
cdr3_aa: CASSPAGGSYNSPLHF
cdr3_nt: TGTGCCAGCTCACCAGCTGGAGGCTCCTATAATTCACCCCTCCACTTT

clone_size: once
d_call: TRBD1
j_call: TRBJ1-5
v_call: TRBV27
cdr3_aa: CASRLGQASNQPQHF
cdr3_nt: TGTGCCAGCAGGCTGGGACAGGCTAGCAATCAGCCCCAGCATTTT

clone_size: .
d_call: TRBD1
j_call: TRBJ1-1
v_call: TRBV27
cdr3_aa: CASSFRDRGLRTEAFF
cdr3_nt: TGTGCCAGCAGCTTCCGGGACAGGGGGCTTAGGACTGAAGCTTTCTTT

clone_size: .
d_call: .
j_call: TRBJ2-7
v_call: TRBV25-1
cdr3_aa: CASSAAYEQYF
cdr3_nt: TGTGCCAGCAGTGCCGCTTACGAGCAGTACTTC

clone_size: few
d_call: .
j_call: TRBJ2-7
v_call: TRBV2
cdr3_aa: CATGGDTEYEQYF
cdr3_nt: TGTGCCACCGGAGGGGATACCGAATACGAGCAGTACTTC

clone_size: .
d_call: .
j_call: TRBJ1-2
v_call: TRBV6-1
cdr3_aa: CASSEGTYGYTF
cdr3_nt: TGTGCCAGCAGTGAAGGTACCTATGGCTACACCTTC

clone_size: .
d_call: TRBD1
j_call: TRBJ1-1
v_call: TRBV5-1
cdr3_aa: CASSGTGREAFF
cdr3_nt: TGCGCCAGCAGCGGGACAGGGAGGGAAGCTTTCTTT

clone_size: few
d_call: .
j_call: TRBJ1-5
v_call: TRBV11-2
cdr3_aa: CASSSWGVNQPQHF
cdr3_nt: TGTGCCAGCAGCTCCTGGGGCGTCAATCAGCCCCAGCATTTT